Below, one TCR beta chain is given with its context. The target antigen is unknown. This entry comes from a study of T cells in Graves' hyperthyroidism and ophthalmopathy. As for the study in general: Peripheral blood was secured at the point of initial diagnosis, before any treatment.

The investigators amplified TCR beta CDR3 regions from RNA transcripts. HTBI primers were employed in a first-round RT-PCR of the TCR CDR3. MiXCR was run by TCRdb on the multiplex PCR reads, yielding one entry per CDR3 protein. Among approximately 640,000 distinct CDR3 sequences listed, roughly 17% were seen once. Not enrolled were patients with uncontrolled infection, other autoimmune disease, pregnancy or lactation. Each diagnosis was grounded in clinical symptoms, serum thyroxine and TRAb, thyroid ultrasound, and orbital computed tomography. Points from the study as a whole: Median prediction lead before ophthalmopathy onset was 5 to 7.5 months with the model.

Trimming stripped 0 bases from V and 4 bases from J, with 4 bases between. Germline loops: CDR1 LNHNV, CDR2 YYDKDF (reference sequence). The CDR3 extends over 13 amino acids. The TCR comes from a man aged 50-59 years with Graves' hyperthyroidism. Source material: blood. The genes are TRBV15 and TRBJ1-3; D unresolved. CDR3 bases: TGTGCCACCAGCAGAGATGGAGGAAACACCATATATTTT. It is translated as CATSRDGGNTIYF. Based on the CDR3 plus reference TRBV15 and TRBJ1-3, the full variable domain is DAMVIQNPRYQVTQFGKPVTLSCSQTLNHNVMYWYQQKSSQAPKLLFHYYDKDFNNEADTPDNFQSRRPNTSFCFLDIRSPGLGDTAMYLCATSRDGGNTIYFGEGSWLTVV.